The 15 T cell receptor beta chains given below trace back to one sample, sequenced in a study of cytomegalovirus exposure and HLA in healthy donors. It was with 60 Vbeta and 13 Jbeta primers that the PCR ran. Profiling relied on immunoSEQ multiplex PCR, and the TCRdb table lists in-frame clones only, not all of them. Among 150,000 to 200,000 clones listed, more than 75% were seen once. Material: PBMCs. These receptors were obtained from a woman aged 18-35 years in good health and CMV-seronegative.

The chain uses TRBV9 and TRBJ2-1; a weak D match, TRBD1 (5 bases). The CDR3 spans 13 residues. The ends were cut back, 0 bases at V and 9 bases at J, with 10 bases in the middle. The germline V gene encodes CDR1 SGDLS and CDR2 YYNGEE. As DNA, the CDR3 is TGTGCCAGCAGCGTAGCAGGGTTGGGTGAGCAGTTCTTC. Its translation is CASSVAGLGEQFF.

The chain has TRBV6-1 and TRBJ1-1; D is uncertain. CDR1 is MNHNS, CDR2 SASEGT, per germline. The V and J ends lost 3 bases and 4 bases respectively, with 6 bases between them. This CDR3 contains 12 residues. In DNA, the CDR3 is TGTGCCAGCAGTGAGGCTCGCACTGAAGCTTTCTTT. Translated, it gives CASSEARTEAFF.

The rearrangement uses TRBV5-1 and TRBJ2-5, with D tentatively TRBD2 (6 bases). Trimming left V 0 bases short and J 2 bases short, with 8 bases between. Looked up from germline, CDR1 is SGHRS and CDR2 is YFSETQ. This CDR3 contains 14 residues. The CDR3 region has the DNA TGCGCCAGCAGCTTGGAGACTAGACAAGAGACCCAGTACTTC. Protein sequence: CASSLETRQETQYF.

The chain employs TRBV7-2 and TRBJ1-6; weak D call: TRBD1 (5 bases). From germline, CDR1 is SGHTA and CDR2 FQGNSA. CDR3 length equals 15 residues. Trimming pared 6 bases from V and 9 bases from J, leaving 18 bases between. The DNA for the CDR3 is TGTGCCAGCAGAAAATCCCAGGGCGCCGGTTCACCCCTCCACTTT. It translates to CASRKSQGAGSPLHF.

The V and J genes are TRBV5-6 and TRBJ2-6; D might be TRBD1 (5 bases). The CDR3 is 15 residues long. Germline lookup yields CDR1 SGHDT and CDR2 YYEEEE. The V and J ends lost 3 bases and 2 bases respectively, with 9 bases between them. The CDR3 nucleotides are TGTGCCAGCAGCTGGGCAGGGACTGGGGCCAACGTCCTGACTTTC. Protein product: CASSWAGTGANVLTF.

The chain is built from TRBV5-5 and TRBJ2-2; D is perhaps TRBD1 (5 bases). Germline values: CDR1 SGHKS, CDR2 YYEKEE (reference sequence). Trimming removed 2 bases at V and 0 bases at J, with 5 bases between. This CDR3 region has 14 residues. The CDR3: CASSLGANTGELFF. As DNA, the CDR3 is TGTGCCAGCAGCTTAGGGGCGAACACCGGGGAGCTGTTTTTT.

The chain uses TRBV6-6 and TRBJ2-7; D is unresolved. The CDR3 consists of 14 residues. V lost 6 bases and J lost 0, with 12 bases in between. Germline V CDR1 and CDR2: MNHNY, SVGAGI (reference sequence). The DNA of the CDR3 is TGTGCCAGCAGCTCCAGCCGGAGCTCCTACGAGCAGTACTTC. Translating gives CASSSSRSSYEQYF.

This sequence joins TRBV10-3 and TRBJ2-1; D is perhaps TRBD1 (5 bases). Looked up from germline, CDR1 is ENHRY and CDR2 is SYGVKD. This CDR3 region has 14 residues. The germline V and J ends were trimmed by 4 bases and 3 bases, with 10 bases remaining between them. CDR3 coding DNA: TGTGCCATCAGTGGTCAGGGAATCTACAATGAGCAGTTCTTC. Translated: CAISGQGIYNEQFF.

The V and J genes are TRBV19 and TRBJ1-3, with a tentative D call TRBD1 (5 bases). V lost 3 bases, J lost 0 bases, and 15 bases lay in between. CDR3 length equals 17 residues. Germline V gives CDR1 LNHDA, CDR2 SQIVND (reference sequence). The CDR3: CASSMGQGLFSGNTIYF. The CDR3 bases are TGTGCCAGTAGTATGGGCCAGGGTCTCTTCTCTGGAAACACCATATATTTT.

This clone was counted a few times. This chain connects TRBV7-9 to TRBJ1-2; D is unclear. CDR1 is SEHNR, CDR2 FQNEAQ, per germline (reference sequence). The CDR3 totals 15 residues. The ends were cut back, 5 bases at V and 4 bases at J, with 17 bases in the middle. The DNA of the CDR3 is TGTGCCAGCAGCCCCGGAGTGAGCAACCTCTATGGCTACACCTTC. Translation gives CASSPGVSNLYGYTF. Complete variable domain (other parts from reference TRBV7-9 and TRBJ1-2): DTGVSQNPRHKITKRGQNVTFRCDPISEHNRLYWYRQTLGQGPEFLTYFQNEAQLEKSRLLSDRFSAERPKGSFSTLEIQRTEQGDSAMYLCASSPGVSNLYGYTFGSGTRLTVV.

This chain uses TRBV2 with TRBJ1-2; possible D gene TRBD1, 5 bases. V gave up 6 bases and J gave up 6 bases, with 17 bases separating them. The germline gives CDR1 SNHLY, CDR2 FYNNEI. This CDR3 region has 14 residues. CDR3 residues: CASRPDSSLHGYTF. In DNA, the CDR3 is TGTGCCAGCAGACCCGACAGCAGCCTACATGGCTACACCTTC.

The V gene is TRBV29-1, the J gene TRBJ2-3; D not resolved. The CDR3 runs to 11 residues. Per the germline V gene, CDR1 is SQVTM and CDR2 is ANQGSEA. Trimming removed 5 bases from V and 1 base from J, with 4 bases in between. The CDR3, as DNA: TGCAGCGTTTGGCGCACAGATACGCAGTATTTT. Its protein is CSVWRTDTQYF.

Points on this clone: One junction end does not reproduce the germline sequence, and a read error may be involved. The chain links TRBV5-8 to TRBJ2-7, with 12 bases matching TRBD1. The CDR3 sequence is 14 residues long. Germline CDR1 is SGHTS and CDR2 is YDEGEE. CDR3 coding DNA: TGTGCCAGCAGGTTGGGACAGGGGGCAGTCAAGCAGTACTTC. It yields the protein CASRLGQGAVKQYF. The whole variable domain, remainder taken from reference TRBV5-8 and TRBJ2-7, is EAGVTQSPTHLIKTRGQQATLRCSPISGHTSVYWYQQALGLGLQFLLWYDEGEERNRGNFPPRFSGRQFPNYSSELNVNALELEDSALYLCASRLGQGAVKQYFGPGTRLTVT.

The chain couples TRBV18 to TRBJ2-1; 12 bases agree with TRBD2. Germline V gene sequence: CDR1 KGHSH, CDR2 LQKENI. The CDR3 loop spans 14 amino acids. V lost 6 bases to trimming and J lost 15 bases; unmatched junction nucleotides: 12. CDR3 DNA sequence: TGTGCCAGCTCCCTGAACCGACTAGCGGGAGTAGTGTTCTTC. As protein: CASSLNRLAGVVFF.

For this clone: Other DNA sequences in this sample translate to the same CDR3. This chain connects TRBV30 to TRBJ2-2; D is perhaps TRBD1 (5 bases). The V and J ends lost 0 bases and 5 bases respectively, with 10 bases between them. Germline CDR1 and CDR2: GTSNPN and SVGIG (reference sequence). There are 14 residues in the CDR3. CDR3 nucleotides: TGTGCCTGGAGTGTAGGGGCAGGGACCGGGGAGCTGTTTTTT. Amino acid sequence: CAWSVGAGTGELFF.